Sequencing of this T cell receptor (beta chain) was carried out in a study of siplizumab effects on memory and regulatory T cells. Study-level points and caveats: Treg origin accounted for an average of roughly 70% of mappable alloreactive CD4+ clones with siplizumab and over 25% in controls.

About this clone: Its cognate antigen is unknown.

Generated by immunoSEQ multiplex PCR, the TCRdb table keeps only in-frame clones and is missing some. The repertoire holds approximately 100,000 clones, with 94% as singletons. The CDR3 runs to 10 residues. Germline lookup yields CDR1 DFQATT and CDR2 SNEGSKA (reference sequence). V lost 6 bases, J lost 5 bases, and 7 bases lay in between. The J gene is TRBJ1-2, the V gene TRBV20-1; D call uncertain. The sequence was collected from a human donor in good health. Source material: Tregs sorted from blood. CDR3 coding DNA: TGCAGTGCAGGGTCGTATGGCTACACCTTC. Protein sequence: CSAGSYGYTF.